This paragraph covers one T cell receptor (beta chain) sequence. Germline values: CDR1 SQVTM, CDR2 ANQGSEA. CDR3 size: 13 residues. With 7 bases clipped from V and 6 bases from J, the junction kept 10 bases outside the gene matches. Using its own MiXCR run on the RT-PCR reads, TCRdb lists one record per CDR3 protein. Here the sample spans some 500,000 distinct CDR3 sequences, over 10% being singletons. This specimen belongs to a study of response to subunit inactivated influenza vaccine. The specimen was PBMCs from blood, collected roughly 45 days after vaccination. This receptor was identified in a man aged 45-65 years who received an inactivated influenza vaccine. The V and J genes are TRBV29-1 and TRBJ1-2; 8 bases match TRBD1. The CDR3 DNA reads TGCAGCGCCGAGAGGACAGGGACGAATGGCTACACCTTC. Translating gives CSAERTGTNGYTF.